Below are 15 T cell receptor beta chains sequenced from a single sample in a study of T cell changes during pregnancy in multiple sclerosis. The method was immunoSEQ multiplex PCR; TCRdb's version includes in-frame clones alone and lacks a portion of them. The data contain some 44,000 clones, about 88% of them seen just once; the ten biggest clones take up 1.2%. The sequencing used CD4+ T cells from peripheral blood mononuclear cells, collected in the second trimester of pregnancy. The receptors shown here come from a female donor with multiple sclerosis, enrolled in a pregnancy study.

The chain combines TRBV27 with TRBJ1-1; a possible D gene is TRBD1 (5 bases). With 7 bases removed from V and 1 base from J, the gap between germline ends came to 16 bases. CDR3 length: 15 residues. The germline CDR1 and CDR2 sequences are MNHEY and SMNVEV (reference sequence). The CDR3 sequence: CASTLHSTGNTEAFF. The CDR3 nucleotides are TGTGCCAGCACCTTGCACTCCACAGGGAACACTGAAGCTTTCTTT.

V gene TRBV5-1 combines with J gene TRBJ2-7; 7 nucleotides agree with TRBD2. CDR1 and CDR2 (germline): SGHRS, YFSETQ. This CDR3 has 13 amino acids. Germline trimming cut 5 bases from V and 3 bases from J; bases unmatched to any gene: 5. This CDR3 is CASSSLAVYEQYF. The CDR3 DNA sequence: TGCGCCAGCAGTTCCCTAGCGGTCTACGAGCAGTACTTC. The variable domain in full, completed from reference TRBV5-1 and TRBJ2-7, reads KAGVTQTPRYLIKTRGQQVTLSCSPISGHRSVSWYQQTPGQGLQFLFEYFSETQRNKGNFPGRFSGRQFSNSRSEMNVSTLELGDSALYLCASSSLAVYEQYFGPGTRLTVT.

J is TRBJ1-1 and V is TRBV27, with 8 bases fitting TRBD1. The length of the CDR3 is 14 residues. Germline V gene data show CDR1 as MNHEY and CDR2 as SMNVEV (reference sequence). V was clipped by 5 bases and J by 1 base; unmatched bases: 3. The CDR3 nucleotides are TGTGCCAGCAGTCCTCAGGGGGCGAACACTGAAGCTTTCTTT. The encoded protein is CASSPQGANTEAFF.

The chain links TRBV11-2 to TRBJ2-5, with D tentatively TRBD1 (6 bases). Germline loops: CDR1 SGHAT, CDR2 FQNNGV. The CDR3 extends over 16 amino acids. Trimming removed 0 bases at V and 5 bases at J, with 16 bases between. CDR3 DNA: TGTGCCAGCAGCTTAGATCTAACAGGGTCCGGGGAGACCCAGTACTTC. It codes for CASSLDLTGSGETQYF.

The V call is TRBV9, the J call TRBJ2-3; 12 positions agree with TRBD2. The CDR3 is made up of 19 amino acids. Germline values: CDR1 SGDLS, CDR2 YYNGEE. V was pared by 4 bases and J by 7 bases, with 19 bases of the junction left unmatched. This CDR3 is CASSPGGLAGGLGRNTQYF. The CDR3 coding sequence is TGTGCCAGCAGCCCAGGTGGGCTAGCGGGAGGGCTGGGTCGGAATACGCAGTATTTT.

This clone is classed as medium-sized (0.01 to 0.1%). The rearrangement links TRBV4-1 to TRBJ1-4; no clear D. The CDR3 has 16 residues. The germline gives CDR1 MGHRA, CDR2 YSYEKL. V was cut by 0 bases and J by 6 bases, with 14 bases left in between. The CDR3 here is CASSQEVRAGYEKLFF. The CDR3 DNA reads TGCGCCAGCAGCCAAGAGGTGAGGGCAGGTTATGAAAAACTGTTTTTT.

CDR3 in amino acids: CASSFTGSNQPQHF. The CDR3 DNA is TGTGCCAGCAGCTTTACAGGAAGCAATCAGCCCCAGCATTTT. The rearrangement joins TRBV7-9 to TRBJ1-5, with D possibly TRBD1 on 5 matching bases. In germline, CDR1 is SEHNR, CDR2 FQNEAQ (reference sequence). The CDR3 runs to 14 residues. V gave up 3 bases and J gave up 1 base, with 7 bases separating them. Supplemented by reference TRBV7-9 and TRBJ1-5, the full variable domain reads DTGVSQNPRHKITKRGQNVTFRCDPISEHNRLYWYRQTLGQGPEFLTYFQNEAQLEKSRLLSDRFSAERPKGSFSTLEIQRTEQGDSAMYLCASSFTGSNQPQHFGDGTRLSIL.

The chain combines TRBV19 with TRBJ1-1; TRBD1 is a possible D gene (6 bases). The CDR3 runs to 13 residues. The germline V gene encodes CDR1 LNHDA and CDR2 SQIVND (reference sequence). V shed 4 bases and J shed 5 bases, with 11 bases lying between them. CDR3 residues: CASSTDSLTEAFF. The DNA of the CDR3 is TGTGCCAGTAGTACGGACAGTTTGACTGAAGCTTTCTTT.

This chain uses TRBV11-3 with TRBJ2-3; 12 nucleotides match TRBD2. The CDR3 spans 16 residues. V lost 5 bases and J lost 8; bases outside the gene matches: 11. The V gene's germline CDR1 is SGHNT and CDR2 YENEEA. CDR3 region: CASSPGLLAGGGTQYF. In DNA form, the CDR3 reads TGTGCCAGCAGCCCGGGCCTACTAGCGGGGGGTGGTACGCAGTATTTT.

This chain connects TRBV7-9 to TRBJ2-3, with D possibly being TRBD2 (5 bases). V was trimmed by 3 bases and J by 6 bases, leaving 10 bases between them. Per the germline V gene, CDR1 is SEHNR and CDR2 is FQNEAQ (reference sequence). The CDR3 runs 13 residues. CDR3 region: CASSFAGGDTQYF. CDR3 nucleotides: TGTGCCAGCAGCTTTGCAGGCGGGGATACGCAGTATTTT.

This clone was seen a few times. The rearrangement joins TRBV6-6 to TRBJ1-1, with TRBD1 identical over 7 bases. CDR1 is MNHNY, CDR2 SVGAGI, per germline (reference sequence). This CDR3 contains 14 residues. Trimming at V came to 2 bases and at J to 5 bases, leaving 5 bases not matched to a gene. CDR3 sequence reads: CASSYGTAKTEAFF. The DNA for the CDR3 is TGTGCCAGCAGTTACGGGACAGCAAAAACTGAAGCTTTCTTT.

This chain links TRBV7-2 with TRBJ2-6; 10 bases agree with TRBD1. Losses at the gene ends were 1 base for V and 4 bases for J; bases not matched to a gene: 4. Germline CDR1 SGHTA, CDR2 FQGNSA. The CDR3 totals 17 residues. Written as DNA, the CDR3 is TGTGCCAGCAGCTTAGGACAGGGGGCGTTGGGGGCCAACGTCCTGACTTTC. It codes for CASSLGQGALGANVLTF.

The J gene is TRBJ2-7, the V gene TRBV19, with 9 bases lining up with TRBD2. The CDR3 sequence is 15 residues long. Per the germline V gene, CDR1 is LNHDA and CDR2 is SQIVND (reference sequence). V dropped 3 bases and J dropped 3; count of bases not matched to a gene: 6. The CDR3 sequence: CASSIASGTHYEQYF. DNA of the CDR3: TGTGCCAGTAGTATTGCTAGCGGGACCCACTACGAGCAGTACTTC.

This rearrangement joins TRBV28 to TRBJ2-3; TRBD2 might be the D (6 bases). V shed 6 bases and J shed 2 bases, with 15 bases lying between them. This CDR3 has 15 amino acids. CDR1 and CDR2 (germline): MDHEN, SYDVKM. The CDR3 protein is CASSLLSGDTDTQYF. In DNA form, the CDR3 reads TGTGCCAGCAGCCTACTATCGGGAGACACAGATACGCAGTATTTT.

The genes are TRBV6-5 and TRBJ1-6, with D tentatively TRBD1 (6 bases). The CDR3 runs to 15 residues. V lost 0 bases and J 4 bases, leaving 7 bases between the germline ends. From germline, CDR1 is MNHEY and CDR2 SVGAGI. The CDR3, as DNA: TGTGCCAGCAGTTACTCCACAGGGTATAATTCACCCCTCCACTTT. Translated: CASSYSTGYNSPLHF.